This T cell receptor beta chain was captured by sequencing in a study of T cell responses to AZD1222 COVID-19 vaccine. Regarding the study as a whole: Possibly, clonal diversity was underestimated; donors were largely white British and included more females.

The germline CDR1 and CDR2 sequences are WNHNN and SYGVQD (reference sequence). CDR3 length equals 18 residues. The junction had 14 bases not matched to a gene; V was cut back by 6 bases and J by 1 base. Details on this clone: Its antigen is still unknown.

Libraries were prepared by immunoSEQ multiplex PCR; TCRdb keeps only in-frame clonotypes and omits some of them. In total, the table holds 150,000 or so clones. Sequenced input: peripheral blood. J is TRBJ2-2 and V is TRBV10-1, with 7 bases matching TRBD1. This receptor was taken from an adult in good health. CDR3 amino acids: CASREDRTSWENTGELFF. CDR3 sequence (DNA): TGCGCCAGCAGGGAGGACAGGACCTCCTGGGAGAACACCGGGGAGCTGTTTTTT.